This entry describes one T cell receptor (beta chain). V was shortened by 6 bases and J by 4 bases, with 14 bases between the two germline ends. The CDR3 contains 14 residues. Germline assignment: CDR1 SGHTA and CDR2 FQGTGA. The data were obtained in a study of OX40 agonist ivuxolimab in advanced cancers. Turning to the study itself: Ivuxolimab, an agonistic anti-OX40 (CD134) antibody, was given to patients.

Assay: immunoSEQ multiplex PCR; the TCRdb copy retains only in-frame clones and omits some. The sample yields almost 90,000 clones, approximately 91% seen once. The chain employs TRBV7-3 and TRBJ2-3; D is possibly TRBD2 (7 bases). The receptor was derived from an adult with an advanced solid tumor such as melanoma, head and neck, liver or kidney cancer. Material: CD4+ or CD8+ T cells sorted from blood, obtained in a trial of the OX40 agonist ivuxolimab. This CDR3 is CASSLGRGSDTQYF. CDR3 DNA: TGTGCCAGCAGTTTAGGGAGGGGGTCAGATACGCAGTATTTT.